This TCR beta chain was identified in a study of cytomegalovirus exposure and HLA in healthy donors. With respect to this clone: Its specificity is unknown.

With V trimmed by 3 bases and J by 6 bases, 10 bases remained unmatched. This CDR3 is built from 16 residues. CDR1 is SGHRS and CDR2 is YFSETQ in the germline V gene. Primers: 60 Vbeta forward and 13 Jbeta reverse. TCRdb keeps only in-frame clones here, not all; method: immunoSEQ multiplex PCR. The sample lists some 130,000 clones, roughly 82% occurring once. Notes on the study in general: In a later analysis, TCR beta V- and J-gene trimming showed a link to a missense DCLRE1C variant. TCR beta chains numbering some 150 were designated cytomegalovirus-associated. In the analysis, some V segments, TRBV6-2 and TRBV6-3 included, were excluded as indistinguishable.

The receptor comes from a boy aged 10-17 years in good health and CMV-seronegative. The rearrangement links TRBV5-1 to TRBJ2-1; 9 nucleotides line up with TRBD2. Sequenced material: PBMCs. The chain's CDR3 is CASSSTGTSITNEQFF. The CDR3 DNA is TGCGCCAGCAGCTCTACCGGGACTAGCATTACCAATGAGCAGTTCTTC. Supplemented by reference TRBV5-1 and TRBJ2-1, the full variable domain reads KAGVTQTPRYLIKTRGQQVTLSCSPISGHRSVSWYQQTPGQGLQFLFEYFSETQRNKGNFPGRFSGRQFSNSRSEMNVSTLELGDSALYLCASSSTGTSITNEQFFGPGTRLTVL.